This entry is about one T cell receptor (beta chain). Its antigen is not known. These data belong to a study of vaccination effects on CD4 cells after COVID-19. Study outcomes and limitations: Late in the post-vaccination period, infection-induced and vaccine-induced clones underwent marked clonal contraction.

The V end lost 3 bases, the J end lost 7 bases, and 9 bases lay between the germline ends. CDR3 length equals 12 residues. The method was immunoSEQ multiplex PCR; TCRdb's version includes in-frame clones alone and lacks a portion of them. The sample has fewer than 90,000 clones, around 70% seen once. Antigen-specific CD4+ T cells were expanded with viral peptide pools in the ViraFEST assay before sequencing. Following a roughly 9-day culture, CD4+ T cells were purified. The person's infection with SARS-CoV-2, confirmed by PCR, took place between March and December 2020. Negative control cultures were stimulated with an HIV-1 Nef peptide pool.

Sequencing used CD4+ T cells from PBMCs cultured with HIV peptides, obtained before COVID-19 vaccination. Documented subset: HIV-1 Nef peptide pool negative control/reference culture. V and J are TRBV12-3 or TRBV12-4 and TRBJ1-1; D not certain. The sequence was obtained from a human donor who had a prior SARS-CoV-2 infection. The CDR3 DNA sequence: TGTGCCAGCAGTTTCACCGATCTTGAAGCTTTCTTT. Protein: CASSFTDLEAFF.